This TCR beta chain was captured by sequencing in a study of blood T cell repertoires in COVID-19. In the original workflow: Reference gene primer amplification gave nucleated cell count estimates. Sequencing was performed with immunoSEQ multiplex PCR; in TCRdb, only in-frame clones are kept and a portion is missing. That table supplies the V and J calls and clone size; D and trimming were determined from the DNA. The data show under 200,000 clones, around 82% seen once. The V and J ends lost 5 bases and 5 bases, in that order; junction bases with no gene match: 15. The CDR3 sequence is 18 residues long. CDR1 and CDR2 from the germline V gene are SEHNR and FQNEAQ (reference sequence). This clone was seen repeatedly, ten times or more.

Material for sequencing was peripheral blood. This chain joins TRBV7-9 and TRBJ2-1, with 10 bases fitting TRBD1. This clonotype originated in a man between 65 and 79 years old with active or convalescent COVID-19. The CDR3 region is CASSLGQGSLSLHNEQFF. CDR3 in DNA: TGTGCCAGCAGCCTGGGACAGGGGTCCTTATCTTTGCACAATGAGCAGTTCTTC. Full variable domain (rest looked up from reference TRBV7-9 and TRBJ2-1): DTGVSQNPRHKITKRGQNVTFRCDPISEHNRLYWYRQTLGQGPEFLTYFQNEAQLEKSRLLSDRFSAERPKGSFSTLEIQRTEQGDSAMYLCASSLGQGSLSLHNEQFFGPGTRLTVL.